The 24 T cell receptor beta chains below come from one sample, sequenced in a study of CD8 T cells in Susac syndrome (dated by TCRdb to between 2018 and 2021). Libraries were prepared through the immunoSEQ multiplex PCR assay. RNA was extracted with the RNeasy kit and roughly 0.45 to 1 ug was reverse transcribed using random hexamers. The public reads were reprocessed in TCRdb via fastp at Q25 and MiXCR, keeping in-frame beta chains. CDR3 protein duplicates are merged, each entry listing the most common genes and DNA. The sample profile shows 100,000 or so distinct CDR3 sequences; under 95% of them were found once. In total, the top ten clones hold approximately 0.12% of the sample. Source material: CD8+ T cells from PBMCs. The receptors here all came from a human donor in good health.

The J gene is TRBJ2-7, the V gene TRBV4-2; 9 bases are shared with TRBD2. From germline, CDR1 is LGHNA and CDR2 YNFKEQ. Trimming removed 0 bases from V and 2 bases from J; junction bases left unmatched: 2. CDR3 size: 15 residues. DNA of the CDR3: TGTGCCAGCAGCCAAGACTCTAGCGGGACCTACGAGCAGTACTTC. It specifies CASSQDSSGTYEQYF.

This chain links TRBV12-3 or TRBV12-4 with TRBJ2-5; maybe TRBD2 (5 bases). Trimming took 3 bases from V and 5 from J, leaving 16 bases between them. The CDR3 contains 15 residues. The chain's CDR3 is CASSLGGLPAETQYF. The CDR3 DNA follows: TGTGCCAGCAGTTTGGGTGGACTGCCGGCCGAGACCCAGTACTTC.

The gene calls are TRBV5-1 and TRBJ2-2, with TRBD1 matching over 10 bases. CDR1 and CDR2 (germline): SGHRS, YFSETQ. The CDR3 covers 16 residues. Trimming removed 2 bases from V and 6 bases from J; junction bases left unmatched: 7. CDR3 loop: CASSFGQGVTSGELFF. In nucleotides, the CDR3 is TGCGCCAGCAGCTTCGGACAGGGGGTGACATCCGGGGAGCTGTTTTTT. Together with reference TRBV5-1 and TRBJ2-2, the CDR3 gives the full variable domain: KAGVTQTPRYLIKTRGQQVTLSCSPISGHRSVSWYQQTPGQGLQFLFEYFSETQRNKGNFPGRFSGRQFSNSRSEMNVSTLELGDSALYLCASSFGQGVTSGELFFGEGSRLTVL.

The chain links TRBV27 to TRBJ2-4; either TRBD1 or TRBD2 may fit D (5 bases each). Deletions cut 4 bases from V and 4 bases from J, with 11 bases between. The germline V gene has CDR1 MNHEY and CDR2 SMNVEV (reference sequence). The CDR3 has 14 residues. The CDR3 nucleotides are TGTGCCAGCAGTTCCGGGACGGCAAAAAACATTCAGTACTTC. This encodes CASSSGTAKNIQYF.

The chain links TRBV3-1 to TRBJ1-2, with 10 positions matching TRBD1. Germline V lookup: CDR1 LGHDT, CDR2 YNNKEL (reference sequence). CDR3 length equals 13 residues. After removal of 3 bases from V and 7 bases from J, the junction contained 2 bases not matched to a gene. CDR3 region: CASSHGTGVGYTF. The CDR3 region has the DNA TGTGCCAGCAGCCATGGGACAGGGGTTGGCTACACCTTC.

V and J are TRBV20-1 and TRBJ2-7, with 9 bases lining up with TRBD1. This CDR3 has 16 residues. V was clipped by 5 bases and J by 5 bases; unmatched bases: 16. Germline values: CDR1 DFQATT, CDR2 SNEGSKA (reference sequence). The chain's CDR3 is CSAHPWGTGSGDEQYF. CDR3 in DNA: TGCAGTGCTCACCCCTGGGGGACAGGGTCGGGGGACGAGCAGTACTTC.

The V gene is TRBV28, the J gene TRBJ2-6, with TRBD2 as a possible D gene (5 bases). The CDR3 contains 20 residues. Germline CDR1 is MDHEN and CDR2 is SYDVKM. V shed 1 base and J shed 0 bases, with 19 bases lying between them. In DNA form, the CDR3 reads TGTGCCAGCAGTTTATTTGCGGGTGGCAGGTCGAGCTCTGGGGCCAACGTCCTGACTTTC. It translates to CASSLFAGGRSSSGANVLTF.

V gene TRBV19 combines with J gene TRBJ1-2, with D possibly TRBD1 on 6 matching bases. CDR1 LNHDA and CDR2 SQIVND come from the germline V gene (reference sequence). V was trimmed by 3 bases and J by 8 bases, leaving 13 bases between them. The CDR3 totals 13 residues. The DNA for the CDR3 is TGTGCCAGTAGTATTTGGGGGGGCGACGGCTACACCTTC. Translating gives CASSIWGGDGYTF.

The J gene is TRBJ2-2, the V gene TRBV20-1; 7 bases line up with TRBD2. The V segment lost 0 bases and the J segment 7 bases; nucleotides outside the gene matches: 5. Per germline, CDR1 DFQATT and CDR2 SNEGSKA (reference sequence). The CDR3 consists of 14 residues. CDR3 residues: CSARDGGSVGELFF. CDR3 nucleotide sequence: TGCAGTGCTAGAGACGGCGGGAGCGTCGGGGAGCTGTTTTTT.

V usage is TRBV19 and J usage is TRBJ2-1, with TRBD2 matching 9 bases. The ends lost 8 bases at V and 10 bases at J; junction bases unmatched: 15. The CDR3 is made up of 15 amino acids. The germline CDR1 and CDR2 sequences are LNHDA and SQIVND (reference sequence). DNA for the CDR3: TGTGCCAGTCGGAGGGCAGCGGGAGGCCCGGGAGAGCAGTTCTTC. Amino acid sequence: CASRRAAGGPGEQFF.

The chain combines TRBV7-2 with TRBJ1-3; no firm D call. This CDR3 contains 15 residues. Germline V gives CDR1 SGHTA, CDR2 FQGNSA. V was clipped by 2 bases and J by 0 bases, with 8 bases between them. The CDR3 DNA follows: TGTGCCAGCAGCTTATCTCACCTCTCTGGAAACACCATATATTTT. Protein sequence: CASSLSHLSGNTIYF.

The chain carries TRBV29-1 and TRBJ1-1; a possible D gene is TRBD1 (6 bases). The CDR3 runs to 12 residues. V was cut by 6 bases and J by 11 bases, with 19 bases left in between. Germline V gene data show CDR1 as SQVTM and CDR2 as ANQGSEA. The CDR3 DNA reads TGCAGCGTCCTTAGGGGGGCCAAGGAGGCTTTCTTT. It translates to CSVLRGAKEAFF.

J is TRBJ1-1 and V is TRBV12-3 or TRBV12-4, with 7 bases lining up with TRBD1. V was pared by 7 bases and J by 6 bases, with 8 bases of the junction left unmatched. The CDR3 runs 13 residues. Here the CDR3 reads CASTIIQGAEAFF. In DNA, the CDR3 is TGTGCCAGCACCATTATCCAGGGGGCTGAAGCTTTCTTT.

The chain carries TRBV5-4 and TRBJ2-5; D unresolved. From germline, CDR1 is SGHNT and CDR2 YYREEE (reference sequence). The CDR3 loop spans 13 amino acids. V shed 1 base and J shed 1 base, with 5 bases lying between them. CDR3 amino acids: CASSLTLQETQYF. In nucleotides, the CDR3 is TGTGCCAGCAGCTTGACTCTCCAAGAGACCCAGTACTTC.

The chain employs TRBV6-5 and TRBJ1-4; 8 nucleotides match TRBD1. The CDR3 extends over 16 amino acids. J lost 8 bases, V lost 3 bases, and 11 bases had no gene match. Per germline, CDR1 MNHEY and CDR2 SVGAGI. The CDR3 sequence is CASSYGVGQGNEKLFF. The CDR3 DNA reads as TGTGCCAGCAGTTATGGAGTTGGACAGGGAAACGAAAAACTGTTTTTT.

The gene calls are TRBV19 and TRBJ1-5; D is undetermined. The V end was cut by 5 bases, the J end by 2 bases, with 10 bases between. This CDR3 contains 14 residues. Germline lookup yields CDR1 LNHDA and CDR2 SQIVND (reference sequence). The CDR3 protein is CASSSRTGNQPQHF. The CDR3, as DNA: TGTGCCAGTAGTTCGCGGACGGGCAATCAGCCCCAGCATTTT.

The chain is built from TRBV4-3 and TRBJ2-1, with 10 bases fitting TRBD1. Trimming removed 0 bases from V and 3 bases from J; junction bases left unmatched: 2. The CDR3 contains 16 residues. From germline, CDR1 is LGHNA and CDR2 YSLEER. The CDR3 sequence is CASSQDRTGGYNEQFF. The CDR3, as DNA: TGCGCCAGCAGCCAAGACCGGACAGGGGGCTACAATGAGCAGTTCTTC.

The rearrangement links TRBV6-5 to TRBJ1-5; no definite D call. This CDR3 has 13 amino acids. V shed 2 bases and J shed 3 bases, with 5 bases lying between them. Germline V CDR1 and CDR2: MNHEY, SVGAGI. CDR3 loop: CASSYTANQPQHF. The CDR3, as DNA: TGTGCCAGCAGTTACACAGCCAATCAGCCCCAGCATTTT.

The V call is TRBV5-6, the J call TRBJ2-2, with 11 nucleotides matching TRBD2. CDR1 and CDR2 from the germline V gene are SGHDT and YYEEEE. V shed 4 bases and J 4 bases; nucleotides not matched to a gene: 0. CDR3 length: 14 amino acids. Here the CDR3 DNA reads TGTGCCAGCAGCACTAGCGGGGGCACCGGGGAGCTGTTTTTT. Its translation: CASSTSGGTGELFF. Supplemented by reference TRBV5-6 and TRBJ2-2, the full variable domain reads DAGVTQSPTHLIKTRGQQVTLRCSPKSGHDTVSWYQQALGQGPQFIFQYYEEEERQRGNFPDRFSGHQFPNYSSELNVNALLLGDSALYLCASSTSGGTGELFFGEGSRLTVL.

This clonotype showed up just once. V is TRBV5-4 and J is TRBJ2-2, with 9 bases aligning to TRBD2. The CDR3 contains 15 residues. Germline-derived CDR1 and CDR2 are SGHNT and YYREEE (reference sequence). With 7 bases clipped from V and 5 bases from J, the junction kept 9 bases outside the gene matches. The CDR3 DNA is TGTGCCAGCCGCCCCTCAGCGGGAGGAACCGGGGAGCTGTTTTTT. As protein: CASRPSAGGTGELFF. Looking up the rest from reference TRBV5-4 and TRBJ2-2 gives the full variable domain: ETGVTQSPTHLIKTRGQQVTLRCSSQSGHNTVSWYQQALGQGPQFIFQYYREEENGRGNFPPRFSGLQFPNYSSELNVNALELDDSALYLCASRPSAGGTGELFFGEGSRLTVL.

The rearrangement joins TRBV20-1 to TRBJ2-7, with 11 bases aligning to TRBD2. This CDR3 spans 14 amino acids. V shed 4 bases, J shed 3 bases, and the junction held 5 bases outside the gene matches. Germline CDR1 and CDR2: DFQATT and SNEGSKA (reference sequence). The CDR3, as DNA: TGCAGTGCTAATCTAGCGGGGGGAGGCTACGAGCAGTACTTC. It encodes CSANLAGGGYEQYF.

For the CDR3, the DNA is TGTGCCAGCAGTTTGACAGTACAGGGAAACATTCAGTACTTC. It translates to CASSLTVQGNIQYF. The chain has TRBV12-3 or TRBV12-4 and TRBJ2-4; D might be TRBD1 (6 bases). The CDR3 is 14 amino acids. V gave up 3 bases and J gave up 6 bases, with 12 bases separating them.

J is TRBJ1-2 and V is TRBV20-1; a weak D match, TRBD1 (5 bases). V dropped 4 bases and J dropped 6 bases, with 18 bases sitting between them. CDR3 length: 14 residues. Germline V gene data show CDR1 as DFQATT and CDR2 as SNEGSKA (reference sequence). As DNA, the CDR3 is TGCAGTGCTACTCAGACAGCAAGTATTAATGGCTACACCTTC. Encoded protein: CSATQTASINGYTF.

CDR3 region: CASSLGGGHTGELFF. The CDR3 bases are TGTGCCAGCAGTTTAGGAGGGGGGCACACCGGGGAGCTGTTTTTT. The genes are TRBV12-3 or TRBV12-4 and TRBJ2-2; D could derive from TRBD1 or TRBD2 (6 bases each). The V end was cut by 1 base, the J end by 3 bases, with 9 bases between. The length of the CDR3 is 15 residues.